Below are 26 T cell receptor beta chains sequenced from a single sample in a study of T cell changes during pregnancy in multiple sclerosis. Libraries were prepared by immunoSEQ multiplex PCR; TCRdb keeps only in-frame clonotypes and omits some of them. Among more than 55,000 clones listed, 91% were seen once. The sample consisted of peripheral blood, taken in the second trimester of pregnancy. The source of these receptors is a female donor with multiple sclerosis, enrolled in a pregnancy study.

The chain links TRBV27 to TRBJ1-2; D not resolved. Germline V gene data show CDR1 as MNHEY and CDR2 as SMNVEV (reference sequence). V lost 3 bases, J lost 2 bases, and 13 bases lay in between. The CDR3 sequence is 15 residues long. The DNA of the CDR3 is TGTGCCAGCAGTTTTAATTTGGGCAAAAACTATGGCTACACCTTC. Its translation: CASSFNLGKNYGYTF.

The chain combines TRBV29-1 with TRBJ1-2; 8 bases match TRBD1. Trimming at V came to 4 bases and at J to 6 bases, leaving 13 bases not matched to a gene. In germline, CDR1 is SQVTM, CDR2 ANQGSEA. This CDR3 contains 15 residues. CDR3 nucleotide sequence: TGCAGCGTTGGAATCAGGGGGCGATCCGGAAATGGCTACACCTTC. Translating it yields CSVGIRGRSGNGYTF.

The rearrangement uses TRBV6-6 and TRBJ1-1; no clear D gene. The CDR3 consists of 14 residues. V shed 7 bases and J shed 1 base, with 13 bases lying between them. Per the germline V gene, CDR1 is MNHNY and CDR2 is SVGAGI (reference sequence). This chain's CDR3 is CASINSRRNTEAFF. In DNA, the CDR3 is TGTGCCAGCATCAACTCGCGGCGGAACACTGAAGCTTTCTTT.

The rearrangement joins TRBV11-2 to TRBJ2-4, with a possible D match to TRBD1 (5 bases). The CDR3 loop spans 15 amino acids. Germline V gene sequence: CDR1 SGHAT, CDR2 FQNNGV. V was pared by 5 bases and J by 1 base, with 12 bases between. CDR3 nucleotides: TGTGCCAGCAGCCCCCAAAAGGGGGCCAAAAACATTCAGTACTTC. Protein sequence: CASSPQKGAKNIQYF. The entire variable domain, with the rest obtained from reference TRBV11-2 and TRBJ2-4, is as follows: EAGVAQSPRYKIIEKRQSVAFWCNPISGHATLYWYQQILGQGPKLLIQFQNNGVVDDSQLPKDRFSAERLKGVDSTLKIQPAKLEDSAVYLCASSPQKGAKNIQYFGAGTRLSVL.

The CDR3 sequence is CAITGGSYEQYF. DNA for the CDR3: TGTGCGATTACTGGGGGGTCATACGAGCAGTACTTC. The V and J genes are TRBV7-9 and TRBJ2-7; the D gene is possibly TRBD2 (6 bases). Germline CDR1 SEHNR, CDR2 FQNEAQ (reference sequence). CDR3 length: 12 amino acids. The full variable domain, completed using reference TRBV7-9 and TRBJ2-7, is DTGVSQNPRHKITKRGQNVTFRCDPISEHNRLYWYRQTLGQGPEFLTYFQNEAQLEKSRLLSDRFSAERPKGSFSTLEIQRTEQGDSAMYLCAITGGSYEQYFGPGTRLTVT.

This chain joins TRBV10-1 and TRBJ2-7, with 8 bases identical to TRBD1. There are 14 residues in the CDR3. The germline CDR1 and CDR2 sequences are WNHNN and SYGVQD (reference sequence). The trim removed 5 bases at V and 5 bases at J, leaving 8 bases unmatched. The CDR3 loop reads CASSSGQGVHEQYF. The CDR3 coding sequence is TGCGCCAGCAGTTCCGGACAGGGAGTCCACGAGCAGTACTTC.

This clone showed up just a few times. This sequence joins TRBV2 and TRBJ2-7; 7 bases match TRBD1. After removal of 7 bases from V and 3 bases from J, the junction contained 0 bases not matched to a gene. The CDR3 totals 11 residues. CDR1 is SNHLY and CDR2 is FYNNEI in the germline V gene. The CDR3 is CASNRGYEQYF. The CDR3 nucleotides are TGTGCCAGCAACAGGGGCTACGAGCAGTACTTC. The entire variable domain, with the rest obtained from reference TRBV2 and TRBJ2-7, is as follows: EPEVTQTPSHQVTQMGQEVILRCVPISNHLYFYWYRQILGQKVEFLVSFYNNEISEKSEIFDDQFSVERPDGSNFTLKIRSTKLEDSAMYFCASNRGYEQYFGPGTRLTVT.

V and J are TRBV11-2 and TRBJ2-3; D is ambiguous. This CDR3 is 13 amino acids long. The germline V gene encodes CDR1 SGHAT and CDR2 FQNNGV. Trimming left V 6 bases short and J 0 bases short, with 7 bases between. The chain's CDR3 is CASRSSSTDTQYF. In nucleotides, the CDR3 is TGTGCCAGCAGATCGTCTAGCACAGATACGCAGTATTTT.

CDR3 in amino acids: CASSLLARTGELFF. Here the CDR3 DNA reads TGTGCCAGCAGTTTACTAGCTAGAACCGGGGAGCTGTTTTTT. V and J are TRBV27 and TRBJ2-2; possibly TRBD2 for D (5 bases). The CDR3 runs to 14 residues. Trimming removed 2 bases at V and 5 bases at J, with 9 bases between. Per the germline V gene, CDR1 is MNHEY and CDR2 is SMNVEV (reference sequence).

The chain links TRBV19 to TRBJ1-6; D perhaps matches TRBD1 (6 bases). The CDR3 has 15 amino acids. Germline V CDR1 and CDR2: LNHDA, SQIVND (reference sequence). The V gene lost 1 base and the J gene lost 10 bases, with 14 bases spanning the gap. The CDR3 is CASSIGSRGESPLHF. CDR3 nucleotides: TGTGCCAGTAGTATAGGCAGCAGGGGTGAATCACCCCTCCACTTT.

The genes are TRBV18 and TRBJ1-2; no definite D call. The CDR3 is 15 residues long. Germline V gene lookup returns CDR1 KGHSH and CDR2 LQKENI. The V end lost 1 base, the J end lost 7 bases, and 16 bases lay between the germline ends. CDR3: CASSPLDIEGGGYTF. CDR3 nucleotide sequence: TGTGCCAGCTCACCACTTGACATCGAAGGTGGTGGCTACACCTTC.

The V gene is TRBV2, the J gene TRBJ2-7; D is ambiguous. The CDR3 spans 14 residues. Germline CDR1 is SNHLY and CDR2 is FYNNEI. V lost 9 bases and J 2 bases, leaving 17 bases between the germline ends. The CDR3 sequence is CASLGREIAYEQYF. The CDR3 DNA reads TGTGCCAGTTTGGGCAGAGAAATCGCCTACGAGCAGTACTTC.

V usage is TRBV10-3 and J usage is TRBJ2-3; 9 bases match TRBD2. The CDR3 spans 16 residues. V shed 4 bases and J 4 bases; nucleotides not matched to a gene: 9. CDR1 and CDR2 (germline): ENHRY, SYGVKD. This CDR3 reads CAISAQRREGADTQYF. As DNA, the CDR3 is TGTGCCATCAGTGCCCAGAGGCGGGAGGGTGCAGATACGCAGTATTTT.

This clone was picked up one time. The chain has TRBV5-1 and TRBJ1-1, with unresolved D. Trimming took off 1 base at V and 5 bases at J, with 15 bases between the two ends. The CDR3 is made up of 15 amino acids. Per the germline V gene, CDR1 is SGHRS and CDR2 is YFSETQ. This chain's CDR3 is CASSLTGGHVTEAFF. In nucleotides, the CDR3 is TGCGCCAGCAGCTTGACCGGCGGGCATGTGACTGAAGCTTTCTTT.

The chain carries TRBV19 and TRBJ1-5; the match to TRBD1 covers 9 bases. The trim removed 3 bases at V and 1 base at J, leaving 10 bases unmatched. Germline CDR1 and CDR2: LNHDA and SQIVND (reference sequence). CDR3 length: 18 residues. CDR3 loop: CASSIHGTGYSSNQPQHF. The CDR3 DNA reads as TGTGCCAGTAGTATCCACGGGACAGGGTATTCGAGCAATCAGCCCCAGCATTTT.

This clone was recorded only once. The chain is built from TRBV23-1 and TRBJ1-2, with TRBD1 matching over 7 bases. TRBV23-1 is labeled an ORF, and its function is uncertain. With 4 bases clipped from V and 3 bases from J, the junction kept 8 bases outside the gene matches. This CDR3 contains 15 residues. The CDR3 is CASSRPTGIDYGYTF. The DNA for the CDR3 is TGCGCCAGCAGTCGACCGACAGGGATTGACTATGGCTACACCTTC.

The chain combines TRBV7-9 with TRBJ2-6; 9 bases are shared with TRBD1. J gave up 0 bases and V 7 bases, and 10 bases lay outside the gene matches. This CDR3 spans 18 amino acids. CDR1 and CDR2 from the germline V gene are SEHNR and FQNEAQ (reference sequence). The CDR3 sequence is CASTRFWDRDSGANVLTF. The CDR3 DNA reads TGTGCCAGCACCCGATTCTGGGACAGGGACTCTGGGGCCAACGTCCTGACTTTC.

The chain links TRBV7-8 to TRBJ1-5; 9 bases line up with TRBD1. This CDR3 spans 14 amino acids. Germline values: CDR1 SGHVS, CDR2 FQNEAQ. Unmatched junction bases numbered 1, after V lost 3 bases and J lost 4 bases. This chain's CDR3 is CASSFDRGNQPQHF. DNA for the CDR3: TGTGCCAGCAGCTTCGACAGGGGGAATCAGCCCCAGCATTTT.

This clone was counted once. The CDR3 spells CASSDKDGGYGYTF. Here the CDR3 DNA reads TGTGCCAGCAGTGACAAAGACGGAGGGTATGGCTACACCTTC. The chain carries TRBV6-4 and TRBJ1-2; no firm D call. The CDR3 contains 14 residues. Germline-derived CDR1 and CDR2 are MRHNA and SNTAGT. V lost 2 bases and J 5 bases, leaving 12 bases between the germline ends.

This clone was counted only a few times. The chain couples TRBV5-8 to TRBJ1-2, with 12 bases that match TRBD1. Germline V gene lookup returns CDR1 SGHTS and CDR2 YDEGEE. V lost 2 bases to trimming and J lost 5 bases; unmatched junction nucleotides: 4. The CDR3 runs to 15 residues. CDR3 region: CASSFPGQGAYGYTF. The CDR3 DNA follows: TGTGCCAGCAGCTTTCCGGGACAGGGGGCGTATGGCTACACCTTC. Based on the CDR3 plus reference TRBV5-8 and TRBJ1-2, the full variable domain is EAGVTQSPTHLIKTRGQQATLRCSPISGHTSVYWYQQALGLGLQFLLWYDEGEERNRGNFPPRFSGRQFPNYSSELNVNALELEDSALYLCASSFPGQGAYGYTFGSGTRLTVV.

A single count supports this clone. This chain joins TRBV7-2 and TRBJ1-1; weak D call: TRBD1 (6 bases). The CDR3 is made up of 13 amino acids. CDR1 SGHTA and CDR2 FQGNSA come from the germline V gene. V shed 5 bases and J shed 1 base, with 8 bases lying between them. The chain's CDR3 is CASSMDRNTEAFF. The DNA for the CDR3 is TGTGCCAGCAGCATGGACAGGAACACTGAAGCTTTCTTT.

The chain is built from TRBV6-4 and TRBJ2-1; 14 positions match TRBD2. Germline loops: CDR1 MRHNA, CDR2 SNTAGT. CDR3 length: 14 amino acids. J was trimmed by 10 bases and V by 3 bases; bases with no gene match: 2. The CDR3 sequence: CASSEGLAGDEQFF. The CDR3 bases are TGTGCCAGCAGTGAGGGACTAGCGGGAGACGAGCAGTTCTTC.

The chain links TRBV5-1 to TRBJ1-3; no clear D. The CDR3 spans 12 residues. The germline gives CDR1 SGHRS, CDR2 YFSETQ. Trimming shortened V by 2 bases and J by 4 bases, and 4 bases separated the two germline ends. CDR3 sequence reads: CASSLAGNTIYF. The CDR3 region has the DNA TGCGCCAGCAGCTTAGCCGGAAACACCATATATTTT.

V gene TRBV19 combines with J gene TRBJ2-5, with TRBD1 as a possible D gene (5 bases). Deletions cut 4 bases from V and 4 bases from J, with 10 bases between. The germline gives CDR1 LNHDA, CDR2 SQIVND (reference sequence). The CDR3 has 13 residues. DNA of the CDR3: TGTGCCAGTAGTACTTGGGGCGTAGAGACCCAGTACTTC. This sequence encodes CASSTWGVETQYF.

The chain recombines TRBV5-1 with TRBJ2-1; possibly TRBD2 for D (7 bases). This CDR3 region has 21 residues. V shed 5 bases and J shed 6 bases, with 36 bases lying between them. Germline V gene lookup returns CDR1 SGHRS and CDR2 YFSETQ. The CDR3 reads CASSSPLWGQTGLGPTNEQFF. The DNA for the CDR3 is TGCGCCAGCAGTTCACCCCTTTGGGGACAAACTGGACTAGGACCCACCAATGAGCAGTTCTTC.

The chain carries TRBV20-1 and TRBJ2-1, with a possible D match to TRBD1 (5 bases). The CDR3 runs to 11 residues. In germline, CDR1 is DFQATT, CDR2 SNEGSKA (reference sequence). V was cut by 0 bases and J by 11 bases, with 8 bases left in between. The CDR3 DNA reads TGCAGTGCTAGAGAGTCAGGGAAGCAGTTCTTC. Its translation: CSARESGKQFF.